This TCR beta chain was found in a study of regulatory T cells in long-lasting Graves disease. This clonotype appeared many times. The antigen is unknown. Overall study results and limits: Newly diagnosed patients shared 850 to 1,000 public clonotypes; persistent patients shared a few thousand.

CDR3 length: 16 amino acids. Unmatched junction bases numbered 7, after V lost 1 base and J lost 2 bases. Germline CDR1 is DFQATT and CDR2 is SNEGSKA (reference sequence). As for time point: persistent/refractory GD, antithyroid drugs over 5 years with positive TRAb. Construction of the TCR library relied on RNA isolated from PBMCs. Building of the TCR beta libraries involved iRepertoire HTBI primers and Arm-PCR of CDR3 regions. TCRdb recomputed calls from the multiplex PCR reads with MiXCR, one row per CDR3 protein. The table shows about 470,000 distinct CDR3 sequences, with around a fifth occurring only once.

The genes are TRBV20-1 and TRBJ1-5; TRBD1 matches 8 bases. Specimen: peripheral blood mononuclear cells (PBMCs), collected when the disease was refractory, from a patient treated with antithyroid drugs. The sequence was collected from a female donor with Graves disease. The CDR3 loop is CSARAGGDGGNQPQHF. In DNA, the CDR3 is TGCAGTGCTAGAGCAGGGGGCGACGGGGGCAATCAGCCCCAGCATTTT.